This T cell receptor (beta chain) was recorded in a study of regulatory T cells in long-lasting Graves disease. This clonotype occurred a few times. Combining iRepertoire HTBI primers with Arm-PCR of CDR3 regions, the authors built TCR beta libraries. TCRdb independently ran MiXCR on the multiplex PCR reads; one entry per CDR3 protein. This sample carries around 450,000 distinct CDR3 sequences, about a fifth of them seen once, and the ten largest clones take roughly 7%. Indicated time point: persistent/refractory GD, antithyroid drugs over 5 years with positive TRAb. From PBMCs, RNA was extracted and then used to make the TCR library. The receptor comes from a female donor with Graves disease. The sample was peripheral blood mononuclear cells (PBMCs), taken when the disease was refractory, from a patient treated with antithyroid drugs.

Here the CDR3 DNA reads TGTGCCAGCAGCTTTGCAACATCACTTAACACTGAAGCTTTCTTT. Amino acids: CASSFATSLNTEAFF. The chain employs TRBV5-6 and TRBJ1-1; no reliable D call. The germline V gene encodes CDR1 SGHDT and CDR2 YYEEEE. This CDR3 contains 15 residues. Trimming shortened V by 2 bases and J by 2 bases, and 13 bases separated the two germline ends.